A single sample gave rise to the 21 T cell receptor beta chains below, sequenced in a study of blood T cell repertoires in COVID-19. Sequenced by immunoSEQ multiplex PCR; TCRdb stores in-frame clones only, minus some. The data hold about 220,000 clones, with approximately 82% observed a single time. The source material was peripheral blood. These TCRs come from a man aged 50-59 years with active or convalescent COVID-19.

This rearrangement joins TRBV18 to TRBJ2-1, with 8 bases identical to TRBD2. CDR3 size: 16 residues. V dropped 0 bases and J dropped 6; count of bases not matched to a gene: 7. Germline values: CDR1 KGHSH, CDR2 LQKENI. This chain's CDR3 is CASSPPVAGYGNEQFF. The CDR3 DNA is TGTGCCAGCTCACCACCGGTAGCGGGATACGGCAATGAGCAGTTCTTC. Variable domain in full (rest from reference TRBV18 and TRBJ2-1): NAGVMQNPRHLVRRRGQEARLRCSPMKGHSHVYWYRQLPEEGLKFMVYLQKENIIDESGMPKERFSAEFPKEGPSILRIQQVVRGDSAAYFCASSPPVAGYGNEQFFGPGTRLTVL.

This clone showed up just a few times. CDR3 sequence: CASSPTSIPGSASYEQYF. CDR3 nucleotides: TGCGCCAGCAGCCCCACCTCTATCCCGGGTAGCGCCTCCTACGAGCAGTACTTC. This chain connects TRBV4-1 to TRBJ2-7; possible D gene TRBD2, 5 bases. This CDR3 spans 18 amino acids. Trimming shortened V by 4 bases and J by 0 bases, and 22 bases separated the two germline ends. Looked up from germline, CDR1 is MGHRA and CDR2 is YSYEKL.

CDR3 sequence reads: CASRSGAMNTEAFF. In DNA, the CDR3 is TGCGCCAGCAGGTCAGGGGCCATGAACACTGAAGCTTTCTTT. The gene calls are TRBV5-1 and TRBJ1-1, with D possibly matching TRBD1 (6 bases). This CDR3 has 14 residues. Trimming left V 5 bases short and J 0 bases short, with 11 bases between. The V gene's germline CDR1 is SGHRS and CDR2 YFSETQ. The full variable domain, in which reference TRBV5-1 and TRBJ1-1 provide the parts outside the CDR3, is KAGVTQTPRYLIKTRGQQVTLSCSPISGHRSVSWYQQTPGQGLQFLFEYFSETQRNKGNFPGRFSGRQFSNSRSEMNVSTLELGDSALYLCASRSGAMNTEAFFGQGTRLTVV.

This sequence joins TRBV28 and TRBJ1-6; D is ambiguous. Trimming took off 6 bases at V and 9 bases at J, with 18 bases between the two ends. The CDR3 consists of 15 residues. Germline V CDR1 and CDR2: MDHEN, SYDVKM. CDR3 nucleotides: TGTGCCAGCAGCCCTGAGAGAGGGCACGGTTCACCCCTCCACTTT. Translation gives CASSPERGHGSPLHF.

CDR3 sequence reads: CASSPTLRGKRADHNEQFF. The CDR3 DNA sequence: TGTGCCAGCAGTCCGACACTCCGGGGAAAGCGGGCGGACCACAATGAGCAGTTCTTC. This chain links TRBV27 with TRBJ2-1, with D possibly TRBD2 on 6 matching bases. CDR1 is MNHEY, CDR2 SMNVEV, per germline (reference sequence). V lost 5 bases, J lost 5 bases, and 28 bases lay in between. This CDR3 has 19 residues.

The chain carries TRBV2 and TRBJ2-3; 8 bases are a match to TRBD2. Looked up from germline, CDR1 is SNHLY and CDR2 is FYNNEI. The ends lost 6 bases at V and 6 bases at J; junction bases unmatched: 8. CDR3 length equals 14 residues. This chain's CDR3 is CASSPGTSEDTQYF. In DNA form, the CDR3 reads TGTGCCAGCAGCCCCGGGACTAGTGAGGATACGCAGTATTTT.

For the CDR3, the DNA is TGTGCCAGCAGTGACCGGGGGTGGGCCAATCAGCCCCAGCATTTT. Translated: CASSDRGWANQPQHF. The rearrangement links TRBV6-1 to TRBJ1-5; D might be TRBD1 (5 bases). Trimming removed 3 bases from V and 3 bases from J, with 12 bases in between. The V gene's germline CDR1 is MNHNS and CDR2 SASEGT. The CDR3 covers 15 residues.

The count of this clone is one. J is TRBJ2-1 and V is TRBV6-2 or TRBV6-3; TRBD2 aligns across 7 bases. The CDR3 covers 16 residues. Trimming at V came to 6 bases and at J to 8 bases, leaving 16 bases not matched to a gene. From germline, CDR1 is MNHEY and CDR2 SVGEGT. The CDR3 loop is CASSWGQRDSRDEQFF. DNA for the CDR3: TGTGCCAGCAGCTGGGGCCAGCGGGACTCGCGGGATGAGCAGTTCTTC.

J is TRBJ2-5 and V is TRBV28; TRBD1 might be the D (6 bases). Trimming took off 6 bases at V and 7 bases at J, with 18 bases between the two ends. The CDR3 covers 14 residues. Per germline, CDR1 MDHEN and CDR2 SYDVKM. CDR3 nucleotides: TGTGCCAGCAGATCAGGGGCCTCAGGAGGGACCCAGTACTTC. As protein: CASRSGASGGTQYF. The whole variable domain, remainder taken from reference TRBV28 and TRBJ2-5, is DVKVTQSSRYLVKRTGEKVFLECVQDMDHENMFWYRQDPGLGLRLIYFSYDVKMKEKGDIPEGYSVSREKKERFSLILESASTNQTSMYLCASRSGASGGTQYFGPGTRLLVL.

The chain joins TRBV9 to TRBJ2-1; 7 positions agree with TRBD1. Trimming cost V 3 bases and J 2 bases; bases outside gene matches: 5. Germline V gene data show CDR1 as SGDLS and CDR2 as YYNGEE. The CDR3 has 15 residues. The CDR3 protein is CASSEGATAYNEQFF. Here the CDR3 DNA reads TGTGCCAGCAGCGAGGGGGCGACTGCCTACAATGAGCAGTTCTTC. Variable domain in full (rest from reference TRBV9 and TRBJ2-1): DSGVTQTPKHLITATGQRVTLRCSPRSGDLSVYWYQQSLDQGLQFLIQYYNGEERAKGNILERFSAQQFPDLHSELNLSSLELGDSALYFCASSEGATAYNEQFFGPGTRLTVL.

This chain links TRBV7-2 with TRBJ2-3; TRBD2 might be the D (6 bases). The germline V gene has CDR1 SGHTA and CDR2 FQGNSA. This CDR3 contains 14 residues. Trimming left V 2 bases short and J 6 bases short, with 12 bases between. This chain's CDR3 is CASSLLALPDTQYF. The CDR3 DNA is TGTGCCAGCAGCTTACTAGCGTTACCCGATACGCAGTATTTT.

The chain employs TRBV15 and TRBJ1-5, with D possibly TRBD1 on 5 matching bases. V lost 5 bases to trimming and J lost 9 bases, with 14 bases between them. From germline, CDR1 is LNHNV and CDR2 YYDKDF (reference sequence). The CDR3 is 13 amino acids. CDR3 DNA sequence: TGTGCCACCAGCCCGGAGCAGGGATCGCCCCAGCATTTT. Protein sequence: CATSPEQGSPQHF.

This chain connects TRBV4-1 to TRBJ2-5; 9 positions agree with TRBD1. The CDR3 has 16 amino acids. Germline V gene sequence: CDR1 MGHRA, CDR2 YSYEKL. Unmatched junction bases numbered 10, after V lost 2 bases and J lost 6 bases. The CDR3, as DNA: TGCGCCAGCAGCCAAACCTCCGGGACAGGGTCGCAGACCCAGTACTTC. Translating gives CASSQTSGTGSQTQYF.

This chain uses TRBV5-1 with TRBJ2-1; D not resolved. V was cut by 5 bases and J by 0 bases, with 12 bases left in between. CDR1 and CDR2 from the germline V gene are SGHRS and YFSETQ. The CDR3 length is 15 residues. The DNA for the CDR3 is TGCGCCAGCAGTCTTAGCCAGAGCTCCTACAATGAGCAGTTCTTC. It encodes CASSLSQSSYNEQFF.

This clone came up a few times. The chain carries TRBV7-9 and TRBJ2-3; a weak D match, TRBD2 (7 bases). The CDR3 length is 16 residues. In germline, CDR1 is SEHNR, CDR2 FQNEAQ (reference sequence). The V and J ends lost 0 bases and 5 bases respectively, with 15 bases between them. The CDR3 coding sequence is TGTGCCAGCAGCTTAGCGATCGAGGGGGGGCGAGATACGCAGTATTTT. This translates into CASSLAIEGGRDTQYF.

V gene TRBV7-9 combines with J gene TRBJ1-1; D might be TRBD1 (6 bases). The CDR3 has 13 residues. Germline V gene lookup returns CDR1 SEHNR and CDR2 FQNEAQ (reference sequence). With 4 bases removed from V and 5 bases from J, the gap between germline ends came to 11 bases. CDR3 bases: TGTGCCAGCAGCTCGCTAAGGGGGACTGAAGCTTTCTTT. Translation gives CASSSLRGTEAFF.

This clone was detected many times. V is TRBV5-4 and J is TRBJ2-5; 8 bases match TRBD2. The V and J ends lost 3 bases and 5 bases, in that order; junction bases with no gene match: 3. This CDR3 is built from 13 residues. The V gene's germline CDR1 is SGHNT and CDR2 YYREEE (reference sequence). CDR3 sequence reads: CASSYGTRETQYF. CDR3 DNA: TGTGCCAGCAGCTACGGGACTAGGGAGACCCAGTACTTC.

Concerning this clone itself: Distinct nucleotide sequences in the sample also encode this CDR3. The genes are TRBV19 and TRBJ1-5; 9 bases line up with TRBD1. Germline trimming cut 3 bases from V and 5 bases from J; bases unmatched to any gene: 2. This CDR3 comprises 14 residues. Germline assignment: CDR1 LNHDA and CDR2 SQIVND (reference sequence). CDR3: CASSIRQGDQPQHF. The CDR3 DNA is TGTGCCAGTAGTATTAGACAGGGGGATCAGCCCCAGCATTTT.

The chain links TRBV28 to TRBJ1-5, with D perhaps TRBD1 (5 bases). Germline V lookup: CDR1 MDHEN, CDR2 SYDVKM. The V end lost 5 bases, the J end lost 6 bases, and 17 bases lay between the germline ends. This CDR3 comprises 15 residues. The CDR3 DNA sequence: TGTGCCAGCAGTCCAAATAGGGGAAGTAGTCAGCCCCAGCATTTT. Amino acid sequence: CASSPNRGSSQPQHF.

The gene calls are TRBV28 and TRBJ1-1; D possibly corresponds to TRBD1 (5 bases). Trimming shortened V by 6 bases and J by 1 base, and 21 bases separated the two germline ends. CDR3 length equals 17 residues. Germline V lookup: CDR1 MDHEN, CDR2 SYDVKM. The CDR3 bases are TGTGCCAGCAGCTCCCTGTTGGGGGGGAGATCGAACACTGAAGCTTTCTTT. Residues: CASSSLLGGRSNTEAFF.

This clone is a singleton in its sample. The chain carries TRBV19 and TRBJ2-7, with 9 bases lining up with TRBD2. Germline CDR1 LNHDA, CDR2 SQIVND (reference sequence). This CDR3 comprises 15 residues. After removal of 5 bases from V and 7 bases from J, the junction contained 12 bases not matched to a gene. The CDR3 bases are TGTGCCAGTAGTCTCAGGACTAGCGACAACGGGGAGCAGTACTTC. This translates into CASSLRTSDNGEQYF.